This TCR beta chain was identified during a study of cytomegalovirus exposure and HLA in healthy donors. Study-wide results and limits: When a later analysis was performed, an Asian-associated ancestry cluster reportedly had fewer N-insertions than the approximately 690-donor mean. Reports credit the classifier with highly specific, highly sensitive diagnosis of cytomegalovirus status. Highly shared sequence variants in one cluster were likely a sequencing artifact.

The PCR used 60 Vbeta and 13 Jbeta primers. Clones were sequenced by immunoSEQ multiplex PCR, and TCRdb holds only the in-frame ones, with some missing. The sample lists some 150,000 clones; around 80% were seen once. The ends lost 6 bases at V and 3 bases at J; junction bases unmatched: 5. Germline CDR1 MDHEN, CDR2 SYDVKM. The CDR3 has 13 amino acids. This clone was picked up one time. Its matching antigen is unknown. The chain is built from TRBV28 and TRBJ2-7; TRBD1 agrees at 7 bases. The sequenced sample was PBMCs. This clonotype was obtained from a man aged 35-49 years in good health and CMV-seronegative. CDR3 coding DNA: TGTGCCAGCAGGACAGGGACCCACTACGAGCAGTACTTC. It translates to CASRTGTHYEQYF.